Included here is one T cell receptor (beta chain) sequence, with context. What it recognizes is unknown. Germline is not matched at one junction end, which may reflect a read error. This sample stems from a study of shared clonotypes between healthy human individuals. Notes on the study in general: Generation of non-shared clonotypes was less probable than generation of clonotypes shared by all four donors. Naive CD4 clonotype sharing across a handful of donors was roughly 5%.

The CDR3 has 15 residues. The germline V gene encodes CDR1 MNHEY and CDR2 SVGAGI. Positively selected for CCR7, the CD45RO-negative cells used as naive CD8 cells excluded terminally differentiated effector memory CD45RA+ cells. Clones were read by immunoSEQ multiplex PCR, and TCRdb kept only the in-frame ones, dropping some. The sample has under 2,000,000 clones; over 85% are singletons. The chain carries TRBV6-5 and TRBJ1-6, with 9 bases aligning to TRBD1. Sequenced input: naive CD8+ T cells sorted from blood. The TCR comes from a man in his late teens or twenties in good health. This CDR3 is CAGSLGGQGNSPLHF. The CDR3, as DNA: TGTGCCGGCAGTCTCGGGGGACAGGGAAATTCACCCCTCCACTTT.